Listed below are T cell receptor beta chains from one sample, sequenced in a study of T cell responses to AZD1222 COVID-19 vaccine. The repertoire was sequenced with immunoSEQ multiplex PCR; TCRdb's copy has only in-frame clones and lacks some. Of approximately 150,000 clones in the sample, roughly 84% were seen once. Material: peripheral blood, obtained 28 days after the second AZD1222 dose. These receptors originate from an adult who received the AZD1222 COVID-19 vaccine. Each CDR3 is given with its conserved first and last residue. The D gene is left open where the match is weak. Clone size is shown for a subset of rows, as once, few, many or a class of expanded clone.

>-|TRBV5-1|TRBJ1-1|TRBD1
TGCGCCAGCAGCCCAGGGGGCGTTATATCTGAAGCTTTCTTT
CASSPGGVISEAFF
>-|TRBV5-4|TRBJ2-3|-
TGTGCCAGCAGCTCCCTAGGGCGGTCAGATACGCAGTATTTT
CASSSLGRSDTQYF
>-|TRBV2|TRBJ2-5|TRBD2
TGTGCCAGCAGTCCAGCGGGGGGGGAGACCCAGTACTTC
CASSPAGGETQYF
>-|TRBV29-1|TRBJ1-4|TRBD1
TGCAGCGTGAGGACAGGGGGCTCAACTAATGAAAAACTGTTTTTT
CSVRTGGSTNEKLFF
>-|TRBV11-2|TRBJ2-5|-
TGTGCCAGCAGCTTAGTAGGGGGAGGAGGTTACCAAGAGACCCAGTACTTC
CASSLVGGGGYQETQYF
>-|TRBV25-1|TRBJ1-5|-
TGTGCCAGCAGTGGTGGGTTAGGCAATCAGCCCCAGCATTTT
CASSGGLGNQPQHF
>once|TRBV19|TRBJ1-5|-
TGTGCCAGTAGTGAGGCAGGGGGCAATCAGCCCCAGCATTTT
CASSEAGGNQPQHF
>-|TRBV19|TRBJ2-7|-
TGTGCCAGTAACTCCGGTTTGGGTACCCCCTACTCCTACGAGCAGTACTTC
CASNSGLGTPYSYEQYF
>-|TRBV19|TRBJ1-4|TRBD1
TGTGCCAGTAGTTCAGGGGACAGCGAGAATGAAAAACTGTTTTTT
CASSSGDSENEKLFF
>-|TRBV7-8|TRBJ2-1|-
TGTGCCAGCAGCTTTGGAGGCGAATCCTCCTACAATGAGCAGTTCTTC
CASSFGGESSYNEQFF
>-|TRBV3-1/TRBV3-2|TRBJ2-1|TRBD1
TGTGCCAGCAGCCAGCGGTGGGACAGGGAGGGTGATAAGCAGTTCTTC
CASSQRWDREGDKQFF
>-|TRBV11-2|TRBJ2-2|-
TGTGCCAGCAGCTTCTGGCGGATGAACACCGGGGAGCTGTTTTTT
CASSFWRMNTGELFF
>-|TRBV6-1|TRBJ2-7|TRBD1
TGTGCCAGCAGTGAGCCGGGACAGAGTCCCTACGAGCAGTACTTC
CASSEPGQSPYEQYF
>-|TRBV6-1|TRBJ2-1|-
TGTGCCAGCAGTGAAGCGCTGTCTTATCTCTACAATGAGCAGTTCTTC
CASSEALSYLYNEQFF
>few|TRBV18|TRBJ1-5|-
TGTGCCAGCTCCCCGGACGGTAGCAATCAGCCCCAGCATTTT
CASSPDGSNQPQHF
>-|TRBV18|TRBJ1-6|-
TGTGCCAGCTCGCTCGGGGGGGGTGCGAATTCACCCCTCCACTTT
CASSLGGGANSPLHF
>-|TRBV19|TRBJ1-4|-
TGTGCCAGTAGTATTTACATTAATGAAAAACTGTTTTTT
CASSIYINEKLFF
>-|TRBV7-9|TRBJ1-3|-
TGTGCCAGCAGCGAGCGGTCTTTCTCTGGAAACACCATATATTTT
CASSERSFSGNTIYF
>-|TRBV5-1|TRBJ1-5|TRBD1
TGCGCCAGCAGCTTGGGGGACAGGGTGGATCAGCCCCAGCATTTT
CASSLGDRVDQPQHF
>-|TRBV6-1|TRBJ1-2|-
TGTGCCAGCAGTGAAGCGCTGGGGTTAGGTAACTATGGCTACACCTTC
CASSEALGLGNYGYTF
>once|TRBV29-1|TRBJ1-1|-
TGCAGCGCTAGTGCGGGCTTAATGAACACTGAAGCTTTCTTT
CSASAGLMNTEAFF
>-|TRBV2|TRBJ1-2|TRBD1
TGTGCCAGCAACACGGCCCTTGACAGGGTAAACTATGGCTACACCTTC
CASNTALDRVNYGYTF
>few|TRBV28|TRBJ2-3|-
TGTGCCAGCAGTTTAGTGGGTGGGACAGATACGCAGTATTTT
CASSLVGGTDTQYF
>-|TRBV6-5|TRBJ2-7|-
TGTGCCAGCAGTTACTCATACGGGGCCCTAAACGAGCAGTACTTC
CASSYSYGALNEQYF
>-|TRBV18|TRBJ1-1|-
TGTGCCAGCTCACCAGGGGTTGTGAACACTGAAGCTTTCTTT
CASSPGVVNTEAFF
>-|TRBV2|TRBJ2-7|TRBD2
TGTGCCAGCCGACTAGCGGGGGACTACGAGCAGTACTTC
CASRLAGDYEQYF
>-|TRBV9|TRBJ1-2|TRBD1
TGTGCCAGCAGCGGAATAATAATGGGACAGCCCTATGGCTACACCTTC
CASSGIIMGQPYGYTF
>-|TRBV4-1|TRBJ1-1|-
TGCGCCAGCAGCCTAAGTCTCGGGGGAGCGAACACTGAAGCTTTCTTT
CASSLSLGGANTEAFF
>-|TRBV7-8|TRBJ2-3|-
TGTGCCAGCAGCCCGATGGGGGCAGATACGCAGTATTTT
CASSPMGADTQYF
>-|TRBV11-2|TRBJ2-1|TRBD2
TGTGCCAGCAGCTTAGCTACTAGCGGGAGCCCTTACAATGAGCAGTTCTTC
CASSLATSGSPYNEQFF
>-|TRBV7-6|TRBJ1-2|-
TGTGCCAGCAGCTTAAGCTCGGGGAGGGATGGCTACACCTTC
CASSLSSGRDGYTF
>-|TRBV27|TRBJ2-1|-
TGTGCCAGCAGTTTACAGGAGTACAATGAGCAGTTCTTC
CASSLQEYNEQFF
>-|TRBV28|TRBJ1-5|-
TGTGCCAGCAGTTACACCGGGATCAATCAGCCCCAGCATTTT
CASSYTGINQPQHF
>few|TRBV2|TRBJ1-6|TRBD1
TGTGCCGGAGCAGGGGGTAGCTATAATTCACCCCTCCACTTT
CAGAGGSYNSPLHF
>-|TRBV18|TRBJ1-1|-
TGTGCCAGCTCACCAACGCAGGGGACTGAAGCTTTCTTT
CASSPTQGTEAFF
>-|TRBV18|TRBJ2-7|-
TGTGCCAGCTCACCAGGGGTCTACGAGCAGTACTTC
CASSPGVYEQYF
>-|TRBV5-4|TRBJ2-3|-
TGTGCCAGCAGCTTGTTTCCCCCCGACGATACGCAGTATTTT
CASSLFPPDDTQYF
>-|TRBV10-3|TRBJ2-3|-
TGTGCCATCAGTGAGTTGGGACTTCTCACAGATACGCAGTATTTT
CAISELGLLTDTQYF
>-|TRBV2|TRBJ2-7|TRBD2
TGTGCCACCAAGCGGGAGGGCCCGGACGAGCAGTACTTC
CATKREGPDEQYF
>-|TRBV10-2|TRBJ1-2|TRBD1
TGCGCCAGCAGCTTTGTCCCGGGACAGGCTTCTAACTATGGCTACACCTTC
CASSFVPGQASNYGYTF